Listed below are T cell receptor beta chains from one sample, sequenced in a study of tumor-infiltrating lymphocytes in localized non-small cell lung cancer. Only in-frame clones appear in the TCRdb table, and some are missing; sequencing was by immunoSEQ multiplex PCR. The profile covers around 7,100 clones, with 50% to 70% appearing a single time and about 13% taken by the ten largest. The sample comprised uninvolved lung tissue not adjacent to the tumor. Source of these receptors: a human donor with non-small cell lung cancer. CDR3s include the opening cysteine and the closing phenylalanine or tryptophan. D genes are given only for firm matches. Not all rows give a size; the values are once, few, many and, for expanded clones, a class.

TGTGCCAGCAGCTTAGCCGGGAAACAAAATGAAAAACTGTTTTTT,CASSLAGKQNEKLFF,TRBV7-2,NA,TRBJ1-4,NA
TGTGCCAGTAGTATAGGTGGGGACCCCGAGAGGGATACGCAGTATTTT,CASSIGGDPERDTQYF,TRBV19,NA,TRBJ2-3,NA
TGTGCCAGCAGCTTAGGTGGCTACACCTTC,CASSLGGYTF,TRBV7-2,NA,TRBJ1-2,NA
TGTGCCAGCAGACCGGGGACAGGGAAGGGCTACACCTTC,CASRPGTGKGYTF,TRBV6-5,NA,TRBJ1-2,TRBD1
TGTGCCAGCACCGGGGGGGGCACTAACTATGGCTACACCTTC,CASTGGGTNYGYTF,TRBV7-2,NA,TRBJ1-2,NA
TGTGCCAGCAGCCCCGCGACACCGAACACCGGGGAGCTGTTTTTT,CASSPATPNTGELFF,TRBV11-2,NA,TRBJ2-2,NA
TGTGCCAGCAGTACGGGACAGGGGTATTCACCCCTCCACTTT,CASSTGQGYSPLHF,TRBV2,NA,TRBJ1-6,TRBD1
TGTGCCAGCCGTGGGGGGACAGGGTTAGGCTACACCTTC,CASRGGTGLGYTF,TRBV5-8,NA,TRBJ1-2,TRBD1
TGCAGCGTTGAGATCCCGCCGGGGGACGAGCAGTACTTC,CSVEIPPGDEQYF,TRBV29-1,NA,TRBJ2-7,NA
TGTGCCAGCAGCTTGTTTTTTGGGGACAGGACCTACGAGCAGTACTTC,CASSLFFGDRTYEQYF,TRBV5-6,NA,TRBJ2-7,TRBD1
TGCGCCAGCAGCTTGGACACTTACGAGCAGTACTTC,CASSLDTYEQYF,TRBV5-1,NA,TRBJ2-7,NA
TGTGCTAGTGGCACTGGGAGGAGCTACACCTTC,CASGTGRSYTF,TRBV12-5,NA,TRBJ1-2,NA
TGTGCCTGGAGTGATGGTCGCAGAAACCCACCCCTCCACTTT,CAWSDGRRNPPLHF,TRBV30,few,TRBJ1-6,NA
TGCGCCAGCAGCCAAGAATCTTCGTCAGGGCAGACTTATAATTCACCCCTCCACTTT,CASSQESSSGQTYNSPLHF,TRBV4-1,NA,TRBJ1-6,NA
TGCGCCAGCAGCCAAGACCCTTCGGGCTACACTGAAGCTTTCTTT,CASSQDPSGYTEAFF,TRBV4-3,NA,TRBJ1-1,NA
TGTGCCAGCAGCTTAGACACGAGGGGGATGGTCTTC,CASSLDTRGMVF,TRBV11-2,NA,TRBJ2-1,NA
TGTGCCATCAGTGAGTCGACAGGGGACGCACTAAACACTGAAGCTTTCTTT,CAISESTGDALNTEAFF,TRBV10-3,NA,TRBJ1-1,TRBD1
TGTGCCAGCTCACCCGGACCACCGTATGGCACAGATACGCAGTATTTT,CASSPGPPYGTDTQYF,TRBV18,NA,TRBJ2-3,NA
TGTGCCAGCAGCCGGGGGGAGCGGACGTACGAGCAGTACTTC,CASSRGERTYEQYF,TRBV7-9,NA,TRBJ2-7,TRBD2
TGTGCCAGCAGTGCGGCGCAGGGGGCTGTCGGGGAGCTGTTTTTT,CASSAAQGAVGELFF,TRBV25-1,few,TRBJ2-2,TRBD1
TGCAGCGTTGGAAACAGGGGATTCACTGAAGCTTTCTTT,CSVGNRGFTEAFF,TRBV29-1,NA,TRBJ1-1,TRBD1
TGTGCCAGCAGTTTTTCCAACAGGAGACAGCCCCAGCATTTT,CASSFSNRRQPQHF,TRBV2,few,TRBJ1-5,NA
TGCGCCAGCAGTGGAGGGGGCTGGCACGAGCAGTACTTC,CASSGGGWHEQYF,TRBV10-1,NA,TRBJ2-7,TRBD1
TGTGCCAGTACTTCTCGGGGGACTAATGAAAAACTGTTTTTT,CASTSRGTNEKLFF,TRBV19,NA,TRBJ1-4,NA
TGCGCCAGCATGGCGTGGGGGGAGGCTACTGAAGCTTTCTTT,CASMAWGEATEAFF,TRBV5-1,NA,TRBJ1-1,NA
TGTGCCAGCAGCCCCGAGGGCAGACAAGGCACAGATACGCAGTATTTT,CASSPEGRQGTDTQYF,TRBV11-2,few,TRBJ2-3,NA
TGTGCCAGCAGCAGCAACGACAGGGGAAACACTGAAGCTTTCTTT,CASSSNDRGNTEAFF,TRBV6-6,few,TRBJ1-1,TRBD1
TGTGCCAGCAGCCGGGACATCCCAGGAGCCAACGTCCTGACTTTC,CASSRDIPGANVLTF,TRBV6-6,NA,TRBJ2-6,NA
TGTGCCAGTACCCGAAGGACAGGGACTGAAGCTTTCTTT,CASTRRTGTEAFF,TRBV27,few,TRBJ1-1,TRBD1
TGTGCCAGCAGCCCCCCCGGCCAGGGTAGGAGTGGCTACACCTTC,CASSPPGQGRSGYTF,TRBV7-6,NA,TRBJ1-2,NA
TGTGCCAGCAGTTCACGTGGGACAGGGGTTGGATCTGGCTACACCTTC,CASSSRGTGVGSGYTF,TRBV27,few,TRBJ1-2,TRBD1
TGTGCCAGTATTCCCGGTGGTAGCGACTATGGCTACACCTTC,CASIPGGSDYGYTF,TRBV19,NA,TRBJ1-2,NA
TGCGCCAGCAGCCGACGGGACAGGGACGACGAGCAGTACTTC,CASSRRDRDDEQYF,TRBV4-1,medium-sized,TRBJ2-7,TRBD1
TGTGCCAGCAGTTCCCGACTCGGCTACACCTTC,CASSSRLGYTF,TRBV6-5,few,TRBJ1-2,NA
TGCGCCAGCAGCTTGGATACAGGGGGCGGTCGTACTGAAGCTTTCTTT,CASSLDTGGGRTEAFF,TRBV5-1,NA,TRBJ1-1,TRBD1
TGTGCCAGCAGTGAGGGTAGCGGGGGAGCCACAGATACGCAGTATTTT,CASSEGSGGATDTQYF,TRBV25-1,NA,TRBJ2-3,TRBD2
TGCAGCGTTGAAGATGCTAGCGGGGGGGCCCTGTTCTTC,CSVEDASGGALFF,TRBV29-1,few,TRBJ2-1,TRBD2
TGTGCCAGCAGCGGCCCGGACGGAAACTATGGCTACACCTTC,CASSGPDGNYGYTF,TRBV11-2,few,TRBJ1-2,NA
TGTGCCAGCACCTCTCCGGATGGTAGCGGGGCCGAGCAGTACTTC,CASTSPDGSGAEQYF,TRBV6-5,NA,TRBJ2-7,TRBD2